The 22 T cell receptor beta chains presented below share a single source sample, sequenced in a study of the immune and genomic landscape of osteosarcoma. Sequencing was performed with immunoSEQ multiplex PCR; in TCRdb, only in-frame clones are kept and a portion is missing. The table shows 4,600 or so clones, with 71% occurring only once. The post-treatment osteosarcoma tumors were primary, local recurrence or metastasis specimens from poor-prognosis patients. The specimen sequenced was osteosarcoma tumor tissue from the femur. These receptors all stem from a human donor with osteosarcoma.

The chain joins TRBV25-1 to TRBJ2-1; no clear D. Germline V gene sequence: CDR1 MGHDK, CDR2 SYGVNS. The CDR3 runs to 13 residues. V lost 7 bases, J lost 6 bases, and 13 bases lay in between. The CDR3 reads CASTERAGNEQFF. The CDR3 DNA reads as TGTGCCAGCACCGAACGGGCCGGCAATGAGCAGTTCTTC. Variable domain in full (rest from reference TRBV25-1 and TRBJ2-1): EADIYQTPRYLVIGTGKKITLECSQTMGHDKMYWYQQDPGMELHLIHYSYGVNSTEKGDLSSESTVSRIRTEHFPLTLESARPSHTSQYLCASTERAGNEQFFGPGTRLTVL.

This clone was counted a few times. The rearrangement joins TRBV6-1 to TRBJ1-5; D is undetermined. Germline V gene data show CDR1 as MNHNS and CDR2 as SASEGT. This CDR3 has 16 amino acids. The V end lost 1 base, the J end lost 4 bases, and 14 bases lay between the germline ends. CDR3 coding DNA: TGTGCCAGCAGTGAAGGGGCCGCTCCCGAAAATCAGCCCCAGCATTTT. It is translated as CASSEGAAPENQPQHF.

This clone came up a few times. This chain's CDR3 is CASSLTGGFNQPQHF. The DNA for the CDR3 is TGTGCCAGCAGCTTAACAGGGGGCTTCAATCAGCCCCAGCATTTT. This sequence joins TRBV7-2 and TRBJ1-5; TRBD1 matches at 9 bases. J was trimmed by 3 bases and V by 2 bases; bases with no gene match: 2. Germline V lookup: CDR1 SGHTA, CDR2 FQGNSA. The length of the CDR3 is 15 residues.

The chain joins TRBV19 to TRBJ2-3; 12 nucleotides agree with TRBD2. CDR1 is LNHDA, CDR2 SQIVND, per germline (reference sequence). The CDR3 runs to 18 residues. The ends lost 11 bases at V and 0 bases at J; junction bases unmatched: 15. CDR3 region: CASRRTSGMGGSTDTQYF. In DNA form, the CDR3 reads TGTGCCTCCAGGCGGACTAGCGGGATGGGAGGGAGCACAGATACGCAGTATTTT.

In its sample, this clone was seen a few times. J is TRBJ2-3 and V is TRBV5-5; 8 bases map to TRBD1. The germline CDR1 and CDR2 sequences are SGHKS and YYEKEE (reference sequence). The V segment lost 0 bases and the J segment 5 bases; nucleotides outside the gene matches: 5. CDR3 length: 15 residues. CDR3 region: CASSLEAGGLDTQYF. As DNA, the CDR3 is TGTGCCAGCAGCTTGGAGGCAGGGGGCTTAGATACGCAGTATTTT.

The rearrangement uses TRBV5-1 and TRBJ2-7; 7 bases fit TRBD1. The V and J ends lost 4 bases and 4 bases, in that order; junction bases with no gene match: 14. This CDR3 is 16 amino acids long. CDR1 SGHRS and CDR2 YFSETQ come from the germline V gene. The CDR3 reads CASSAPSQGTGYEQYF. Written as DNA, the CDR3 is TGCGCCAGCAGCGCGCCGTCACAGGGGACGGGGTACGAGCAGTACTTC. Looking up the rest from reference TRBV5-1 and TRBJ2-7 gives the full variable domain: KAGVTQTPRYLIKTRGQQVTLSCSPISGHRSVSWYQQTPGQGLQFLFEYFSETQRNKGNFPGRFSGRQFSNSRSEMNVSTLELGDSALYLCASSAPSQGTGYEQYFGPGTRLTVT.

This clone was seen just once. CDR3 in amino acids: CAWSVLLGGGNEQFF. CDR3 nucleotides: TGTGCCTGGAGTGTACTCCTGGGCGGAGGGAATGAGCAGTTCTTC. The chain is built from TRBV30 and TRBJ2-1; D might be TRBD2 (6 bases). V lost 0 bases and J lost 7, with 16 bases in between. CDR3 length: 15 residues. In germline, CDR1 is GTSNPN, CDR2 SVGIG (reference sequence).

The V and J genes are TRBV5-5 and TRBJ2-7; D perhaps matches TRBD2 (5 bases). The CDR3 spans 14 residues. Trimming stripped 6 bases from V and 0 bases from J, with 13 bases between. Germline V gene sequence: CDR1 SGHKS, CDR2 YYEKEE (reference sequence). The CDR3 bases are TGTGCCAGCAACTGGGCGGGCAGCTCCTACGAGCAGTACTTC. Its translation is CASNWAGSSYEQYF.

For the CDR3, the DNA is TGTGCCTGGAGTGTCGGGACACTCCCCAATCAGCCCCAGCATTTT. It encodes CAWSVGTLPNQPQHF. The chain links TRBV30 to TRBJ1-5; weak D call: TRBD1 (6 bases). CDR1 is GTSNPN and CDR2 is SVGIG in the germline V gene (reference sequence). This CDR3 has 15 amino acids. V was pared by 0 bases and J by 3 bases, with 12 bases between.

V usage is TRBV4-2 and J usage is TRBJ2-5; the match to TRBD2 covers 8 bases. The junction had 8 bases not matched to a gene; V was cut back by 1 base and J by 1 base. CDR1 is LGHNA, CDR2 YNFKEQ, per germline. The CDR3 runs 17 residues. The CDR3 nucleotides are TGTGCCAGCAGCCAAGCAAGCGGGAGCCCAGGCCAAGAGACCCAGTACTTC. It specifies CASSQASGSPGQETQYF.

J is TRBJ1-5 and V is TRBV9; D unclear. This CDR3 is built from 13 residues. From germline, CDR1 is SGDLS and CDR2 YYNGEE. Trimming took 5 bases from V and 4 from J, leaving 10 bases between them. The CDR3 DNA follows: TGTGCCAGCAGTGGAGGAATTAATCAGCCCCAGCATTTT. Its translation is CASSGGINQPQHF.

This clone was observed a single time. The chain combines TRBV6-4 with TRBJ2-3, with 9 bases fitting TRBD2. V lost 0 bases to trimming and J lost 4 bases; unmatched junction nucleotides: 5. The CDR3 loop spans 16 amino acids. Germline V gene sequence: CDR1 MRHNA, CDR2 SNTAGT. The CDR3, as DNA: TGTGCCAGCAGTGACTCTAAGCTAGCGGGACCAGATACGCAGTATTTT. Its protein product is CASSDSKLAGPDTQYF.

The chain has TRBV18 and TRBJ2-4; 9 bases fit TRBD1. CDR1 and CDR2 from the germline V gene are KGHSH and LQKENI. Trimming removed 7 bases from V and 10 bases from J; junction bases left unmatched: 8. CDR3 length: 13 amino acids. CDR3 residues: CASLQGARGIQYF. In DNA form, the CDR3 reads TGTGCCAGCTTACAGGGGGCCCGAGGAATTCAGTACTTC.

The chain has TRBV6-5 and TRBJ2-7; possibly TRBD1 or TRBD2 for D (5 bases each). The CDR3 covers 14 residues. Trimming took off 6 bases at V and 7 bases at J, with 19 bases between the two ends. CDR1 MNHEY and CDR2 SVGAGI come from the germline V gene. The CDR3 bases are TGTGCCAGCAGCGAAAGGGACGGTTACGTGGAGCAGTACTTC. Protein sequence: CASSERDGYVEQYF.

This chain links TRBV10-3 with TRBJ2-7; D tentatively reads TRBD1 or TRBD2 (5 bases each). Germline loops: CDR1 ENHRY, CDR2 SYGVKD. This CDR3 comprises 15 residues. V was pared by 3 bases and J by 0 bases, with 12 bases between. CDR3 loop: CAISELGDSSYEQYF. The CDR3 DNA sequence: TGTGCCATCAGTGAACTGGGGGATAGCTCCTACGAGCAGTACTTC.

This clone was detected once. The CDR3 DNA sequence: TGCAGCGTCCAACGGGGGGACCACTTTTATGGCTACACCTTC. Translated: CSVQRGDHFYGYTF. This sequence joins TRBV29-1 and TRBJ1-2; a weak D match, TRBD1 (5 bases). Germline CDR1 SQVTM, CDR2 ANQGSEA. The CDR3 loop spans 14 amino acids. V lost 6 bases and J 5 bases, leaving 19 bases between the germline ends.

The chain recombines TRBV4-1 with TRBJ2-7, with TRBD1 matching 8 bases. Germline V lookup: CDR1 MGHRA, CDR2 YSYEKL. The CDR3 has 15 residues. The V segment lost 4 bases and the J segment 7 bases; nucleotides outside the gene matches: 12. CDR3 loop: CASSPLGQVFGEQYF. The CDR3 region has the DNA TGCGCCAGCAGCCCCTTGGGACAGGTTTTTGGAGAGCAGTACTTC.

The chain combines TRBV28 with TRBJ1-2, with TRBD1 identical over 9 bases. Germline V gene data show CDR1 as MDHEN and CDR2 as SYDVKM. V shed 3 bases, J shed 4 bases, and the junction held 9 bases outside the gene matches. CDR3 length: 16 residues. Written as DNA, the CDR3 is TGTGCCAGCAGTTTGGCTCGGACAGGGGTTATCTATGGCTACACCTTC. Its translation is CASSLARTGVIYGYTF.

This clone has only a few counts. This CDR3 reads CASSLGGAEDGYTF. The CDR3, as DNA: TGCGCCAGCAGCTTGGGAGGGGCTGAGGATGGCTACACCTTC. The rearrangement links TRBV5-1 to TRBJ1-2, with a possible D match to TRBD1 (5 bases). The CDR3 extends over 14 amino acids. V lost 0 bases, J lost 6 bases, and 12 bases lay in between. Germline CDR1 reads SGHRS; CDR2 reads YFSETQ. The whole variable domain, filled in from reference TRBV5-1 and TRBJ1-2, reads KAGVTQTPRYLIKTRGQQVTLSCSPISGHRSVSWYQQTPGQGLQFLFEYFSETQRNKGNFPGRFSGRQFSNSRSEMNVSTLELGDSALYLCASSLGGAEDGYTFGSGTRLTVV.

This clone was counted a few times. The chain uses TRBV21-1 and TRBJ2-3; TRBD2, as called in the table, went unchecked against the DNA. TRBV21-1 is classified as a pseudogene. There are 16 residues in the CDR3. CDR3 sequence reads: CASSKVRGGNTDTQYF. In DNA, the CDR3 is TGTGCCAGCAGCAAAGTGAGGGGGGGAAACACAGATACGCAGTATTTT.

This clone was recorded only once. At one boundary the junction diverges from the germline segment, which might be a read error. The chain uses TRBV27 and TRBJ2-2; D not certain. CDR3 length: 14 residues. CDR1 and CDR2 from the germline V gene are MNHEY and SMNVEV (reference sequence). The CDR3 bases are TGTACCAGCAGTTCTGGACGACGGACCGGGGAGCTGTTTTTT. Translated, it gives CTSSSGRRTGELFF.

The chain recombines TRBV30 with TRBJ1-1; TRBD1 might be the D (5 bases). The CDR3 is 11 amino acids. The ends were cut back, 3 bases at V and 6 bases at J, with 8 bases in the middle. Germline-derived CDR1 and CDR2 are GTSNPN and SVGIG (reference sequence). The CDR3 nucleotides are TGTGCCTGGAGAGGGGAAGCTGAAGCTTTCTTT. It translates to CAWRGEAEAFF. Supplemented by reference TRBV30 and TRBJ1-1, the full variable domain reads SQTIHQWPATLVQPVGSPLSLECTVEGTSNPNLYWYRQAAGRGLQLLFYSVGIGQISSEVPQNLSASRPQDRQFILSSKKLLLSDSGFYLCAWRGEAEAFFGQGTRLTVV.